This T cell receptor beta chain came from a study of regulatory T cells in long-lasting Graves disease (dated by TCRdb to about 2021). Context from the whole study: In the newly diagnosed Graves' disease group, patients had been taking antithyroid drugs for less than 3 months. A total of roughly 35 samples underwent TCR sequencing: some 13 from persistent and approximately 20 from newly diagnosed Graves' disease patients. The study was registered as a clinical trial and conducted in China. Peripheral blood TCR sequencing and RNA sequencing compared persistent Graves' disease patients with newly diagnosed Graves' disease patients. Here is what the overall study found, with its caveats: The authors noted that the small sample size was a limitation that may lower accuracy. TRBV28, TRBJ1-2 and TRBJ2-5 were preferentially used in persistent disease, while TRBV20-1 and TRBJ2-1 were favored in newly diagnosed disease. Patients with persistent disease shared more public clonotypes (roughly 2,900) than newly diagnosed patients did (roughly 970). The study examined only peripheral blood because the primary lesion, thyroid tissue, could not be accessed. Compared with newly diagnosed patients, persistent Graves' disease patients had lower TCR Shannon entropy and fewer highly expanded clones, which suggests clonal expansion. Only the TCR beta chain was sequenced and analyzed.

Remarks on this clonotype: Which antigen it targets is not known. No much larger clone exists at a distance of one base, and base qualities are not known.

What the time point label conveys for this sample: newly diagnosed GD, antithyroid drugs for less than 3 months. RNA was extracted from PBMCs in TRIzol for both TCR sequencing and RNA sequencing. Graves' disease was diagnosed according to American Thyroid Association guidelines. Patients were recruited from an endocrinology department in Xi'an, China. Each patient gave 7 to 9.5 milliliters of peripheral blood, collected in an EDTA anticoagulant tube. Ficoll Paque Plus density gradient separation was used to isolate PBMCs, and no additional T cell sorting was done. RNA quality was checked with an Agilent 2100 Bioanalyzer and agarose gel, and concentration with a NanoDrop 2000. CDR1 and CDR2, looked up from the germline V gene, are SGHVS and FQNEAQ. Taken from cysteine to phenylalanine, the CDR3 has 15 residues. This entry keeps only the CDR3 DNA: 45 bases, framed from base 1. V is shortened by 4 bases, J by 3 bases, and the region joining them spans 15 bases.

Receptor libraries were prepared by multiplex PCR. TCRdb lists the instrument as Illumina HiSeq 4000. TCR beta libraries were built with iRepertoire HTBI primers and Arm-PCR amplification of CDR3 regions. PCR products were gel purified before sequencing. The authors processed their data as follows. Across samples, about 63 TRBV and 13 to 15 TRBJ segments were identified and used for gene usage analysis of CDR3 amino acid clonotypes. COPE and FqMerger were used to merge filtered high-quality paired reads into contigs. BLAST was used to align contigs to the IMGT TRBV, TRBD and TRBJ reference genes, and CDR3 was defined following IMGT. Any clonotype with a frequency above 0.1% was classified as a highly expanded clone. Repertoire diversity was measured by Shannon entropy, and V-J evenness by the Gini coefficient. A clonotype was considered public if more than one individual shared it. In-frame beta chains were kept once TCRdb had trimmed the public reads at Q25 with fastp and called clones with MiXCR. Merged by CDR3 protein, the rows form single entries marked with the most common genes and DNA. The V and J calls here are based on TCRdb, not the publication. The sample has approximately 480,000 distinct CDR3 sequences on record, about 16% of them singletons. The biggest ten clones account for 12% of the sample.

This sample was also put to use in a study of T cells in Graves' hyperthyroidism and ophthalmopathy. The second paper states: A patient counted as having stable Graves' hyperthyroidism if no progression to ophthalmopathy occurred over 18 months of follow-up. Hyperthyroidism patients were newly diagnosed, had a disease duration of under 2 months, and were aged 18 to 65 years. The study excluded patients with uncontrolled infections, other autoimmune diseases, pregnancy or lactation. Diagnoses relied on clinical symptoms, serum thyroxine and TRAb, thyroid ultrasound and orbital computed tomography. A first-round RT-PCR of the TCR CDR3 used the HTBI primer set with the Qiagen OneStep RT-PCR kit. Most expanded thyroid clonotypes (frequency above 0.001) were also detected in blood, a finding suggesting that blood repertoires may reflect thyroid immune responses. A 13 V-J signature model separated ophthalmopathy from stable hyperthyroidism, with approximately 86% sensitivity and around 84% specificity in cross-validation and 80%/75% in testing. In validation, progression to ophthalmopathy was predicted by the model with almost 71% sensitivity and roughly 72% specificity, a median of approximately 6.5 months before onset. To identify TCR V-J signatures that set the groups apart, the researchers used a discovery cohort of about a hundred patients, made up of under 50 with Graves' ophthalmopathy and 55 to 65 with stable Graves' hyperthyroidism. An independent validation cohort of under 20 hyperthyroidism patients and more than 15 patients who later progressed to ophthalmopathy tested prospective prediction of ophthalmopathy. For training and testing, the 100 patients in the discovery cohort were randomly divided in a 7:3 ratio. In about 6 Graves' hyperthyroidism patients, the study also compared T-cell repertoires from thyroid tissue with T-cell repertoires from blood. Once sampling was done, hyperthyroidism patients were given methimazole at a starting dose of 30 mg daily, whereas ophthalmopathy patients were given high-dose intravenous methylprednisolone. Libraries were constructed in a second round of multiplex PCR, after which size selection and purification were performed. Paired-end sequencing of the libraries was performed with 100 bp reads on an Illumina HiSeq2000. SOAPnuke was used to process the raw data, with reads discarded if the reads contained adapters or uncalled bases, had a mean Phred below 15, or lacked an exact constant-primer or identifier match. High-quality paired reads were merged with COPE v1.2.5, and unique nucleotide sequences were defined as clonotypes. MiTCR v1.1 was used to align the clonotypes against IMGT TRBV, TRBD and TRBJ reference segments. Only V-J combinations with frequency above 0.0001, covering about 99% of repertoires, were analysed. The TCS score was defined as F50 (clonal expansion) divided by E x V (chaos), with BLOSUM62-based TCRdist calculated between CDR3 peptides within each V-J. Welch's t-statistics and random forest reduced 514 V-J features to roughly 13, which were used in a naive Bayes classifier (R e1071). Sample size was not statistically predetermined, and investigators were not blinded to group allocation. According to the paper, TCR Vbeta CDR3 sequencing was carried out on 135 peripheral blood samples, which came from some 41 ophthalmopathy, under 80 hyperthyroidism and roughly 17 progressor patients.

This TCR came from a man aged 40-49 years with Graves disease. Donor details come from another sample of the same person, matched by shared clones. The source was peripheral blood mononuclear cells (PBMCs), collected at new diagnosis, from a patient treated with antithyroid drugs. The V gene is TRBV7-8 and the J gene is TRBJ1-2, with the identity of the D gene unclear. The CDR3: CASSSGPRSHYGYTF. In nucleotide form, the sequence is TGTGCCAGCAGCTCAGGCCCCAGGAGTCACTATGGCTACACCTTC.